This T cell receptor beta chain was recovered during a study of T cell responses to AZD1222 COVID-19 vaccine. Whole-study results and caveats: Spike was spanned by vaccine-associated CD4 TCRs, with dominance at 160-218 and 743-854. The sample set comprised mostly white British donors with more females, and clonal diversity was possibly underestimated.

TCRdb keeps only in-frame clones here, not all; method: immunoSEQ multiplex PCR. This sample has around 95,000 clones, with 70% to 90% found just once. Concerning this clone: The antigen remains unidentified.

Germline assignment: CDR1 MNHEY and CDR2 SMNVEV (reference sequence). Trimming took 5 bases from V and 6 from J, leaving 13 bases between them. This CDR3 is 14 amino acids long. The gene calls are TRBV27 and TRBJ1-4; possible D gene TRBD1, 5 bases. The origin of this receptor is an adult in good health. This specimen consisted of peripheral blood, obtained on day 0 of AZD1222 vaccination. The CDR3 loop is CASSPRDVHEKLFF. In nucleotides, the CDR3 is TGTGCCAGCAGTCCGAGGGACGTTCATGAAAAACTGTTTTTT.